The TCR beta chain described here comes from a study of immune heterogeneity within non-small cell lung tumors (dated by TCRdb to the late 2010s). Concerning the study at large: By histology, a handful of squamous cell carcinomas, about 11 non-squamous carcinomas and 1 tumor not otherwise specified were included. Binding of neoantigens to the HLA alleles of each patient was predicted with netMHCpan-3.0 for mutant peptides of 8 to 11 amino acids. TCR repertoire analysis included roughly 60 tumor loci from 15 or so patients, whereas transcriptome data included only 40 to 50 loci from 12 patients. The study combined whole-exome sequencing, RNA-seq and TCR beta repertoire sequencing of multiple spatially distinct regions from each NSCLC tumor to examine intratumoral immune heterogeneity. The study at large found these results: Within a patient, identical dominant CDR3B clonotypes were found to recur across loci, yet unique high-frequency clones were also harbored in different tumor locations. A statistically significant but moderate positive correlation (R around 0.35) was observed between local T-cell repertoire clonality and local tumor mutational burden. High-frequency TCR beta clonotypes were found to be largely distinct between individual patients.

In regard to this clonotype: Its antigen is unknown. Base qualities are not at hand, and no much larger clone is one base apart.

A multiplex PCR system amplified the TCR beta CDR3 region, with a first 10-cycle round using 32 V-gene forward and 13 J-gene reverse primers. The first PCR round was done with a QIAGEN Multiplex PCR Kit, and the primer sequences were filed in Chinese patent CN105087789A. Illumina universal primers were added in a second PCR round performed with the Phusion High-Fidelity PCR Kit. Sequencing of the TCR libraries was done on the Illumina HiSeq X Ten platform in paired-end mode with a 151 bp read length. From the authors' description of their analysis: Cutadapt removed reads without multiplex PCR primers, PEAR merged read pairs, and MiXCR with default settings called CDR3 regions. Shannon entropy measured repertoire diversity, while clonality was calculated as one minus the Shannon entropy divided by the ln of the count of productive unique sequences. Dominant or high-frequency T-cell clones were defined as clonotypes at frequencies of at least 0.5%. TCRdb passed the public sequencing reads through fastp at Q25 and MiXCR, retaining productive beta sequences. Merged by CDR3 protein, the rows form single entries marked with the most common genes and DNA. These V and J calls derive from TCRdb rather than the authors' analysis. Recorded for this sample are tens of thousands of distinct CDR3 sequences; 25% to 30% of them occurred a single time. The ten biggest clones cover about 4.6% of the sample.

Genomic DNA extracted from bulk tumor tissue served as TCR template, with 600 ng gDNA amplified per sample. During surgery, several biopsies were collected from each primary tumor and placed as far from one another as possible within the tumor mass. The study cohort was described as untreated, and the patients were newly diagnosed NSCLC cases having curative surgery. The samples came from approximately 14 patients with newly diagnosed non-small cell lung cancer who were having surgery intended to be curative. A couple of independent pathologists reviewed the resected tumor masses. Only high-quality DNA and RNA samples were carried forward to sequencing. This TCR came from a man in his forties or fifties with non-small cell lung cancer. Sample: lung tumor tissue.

For the CDR3, the sequence is CSARAPTLGNTEAFF. DNA sequence: TGCAGTGCTAGAGCCCCTACGCTGGGAAACACTGAAGCTTTCTTT. Rearrangement joined TRBV20-1 to TRBJ1-1, with no D gene named confidently. Cut back by 1 base and 2 bases, the V and J ends lie 14 bases apart. CDR3 length: 15 amino acids, cysteine to phenylalanine. Only CDR3 DNA remains: 45 bases, in frame from the first base. According to the germline V gene (reference sequence), CDR1 reads DFQATT and CDR2 reads SNEGSKA.